A single sample gave rise to the 20 T cell receptor beta chains below, sequenced in a study of radiation and T cells in renal cell carcinoma. Here immunoSEQ multiplex PCR was the method, and the copy in TCRdb shows in-frame clones only, minus some. This table holds about 22,000 clones, about 50% found once. This sample's treatment: 15 Gy SBRT to primary tumor, nephrectomy 4 weeks later. The sequencing here drew on tumor tissue, taken from a patient whose treatment included radiotherapy and nephrectomy. These receptors were taken from a woman aged 45-59 years with renal cell carcinoma.

This clone was seen repeatedly, ten times or more. J is TRBJ1-5 and V is TRBV28; D may be TRBD1 (6 bases). This CDR3 is built from 14 residues. V dropped 6 bases and J dropped 6 bases, with 15 bases sitting between them. Germline lookup yields CDR1 MDHEN and CDR2 SYDVKM. The CDR3 loop reads CASSRVRGRQPQHF. CDR3 nucleotides: TGTGCCAGCAGCAGGGTCAGGGGACGTCAGCCCCAGCATTTT.

Only a few counts were recorded for this clone. This chain links TRBV2 with TRBJ1-4; D is uncertain. Trimming removed 4 bases at V and 5 bases at J, with 11 bases between. Germline values: CDR1 SNHLY, CDR2 FYNNEI. CDR3 length: 14 residues. The CDR3 loop is CASSVGEGNEKLFF. The CDR3 DNA reads as TGTGCCAGCAGTGTGGGCGAAGGGAATGAAAAACTGTTTTTT.

The genes are TRBV15 and TRBJ1-4, with D uncertain. There are 13 residues in the CDR3. CDR1 and CDR2 from the germline V gene are LNHNV and YYDKDF (reference sequence). V lost 0 bases, J lost 4 bases, and 3 bases lay in between. The chain's CDR3 is CATSREYNEKLFF. CDR3 sequence (DNA): TGTGCCACCAGCAGAGAGTATAATGAAAAACTGTTTTTT.

The chain joins TRBV7-8 to TRBJ1-6, with TRBD1 matching over 8 bases. This CDR3 has 16 residues. CDR1 is SGHVS and CDR2 is FQNEAQ in the germline V gene. Trimming took 4 bases from V and 10 from J; bases not matched to a gene: 12. In nucleotides, the CDR3 is TGTGCCAGCAGCTCTACAGGACAGGGCAGTCGGTCACCCCTCCACTTT. This encodes CASSSTGQGSRSPLHF.

This chain links TRBV20-1 with TRBJ1-2; tentatively, D is TRBD1 (6 bases). The CDR3 is 10 amino acids. Germline V lookup: CDR1 DFQATT, CDR2 SNEGSKA (reference sequence). The CDR3 here is CAATGQGYTF. The CDR3 DNA is TGCGCGGCCACAGGGCAGGGCTACACCTTC.

The chain employs TRBV9 and TRBJ2-1, with TRBD2 matching 9 bases. The CDR3 consists of 15 residues. Germline V CDR1 and CDR2: SGDLS, YYNGEE. V gave up 0 bases and J gave up 14 bases; unmatched junction bases: 12. For the CDR3, the DNA is TGTGCCAGCAGCGTAGACGTTGCGGTGCGGGGGGGAAAGTTCTTC. Protein product: CASSVDVAVRGGKFF. Full variable domain (missing parts from reference TRBV9 and TRBJ2-1): DSGVTQTPKHLITATGQRVTLRCSPRSGDLSVYWYQQSLDQGLQFLIQYYNGEERAKGNILERFSAQQFPDLHSELNLSSLELGDSALYFCASSVDVAVRGGKFFGPGTRLTVL.

This clone is large. The rearrangement links TRBV4-1 to TRBJ2-2; no clear D gene. The CDR3 sequence is 16 residues long. V dropped 1 base and J dropped 1 base, with 10 bases sitting between them. The V gene's germline CDR1 is MGHRA and CDR2 YSYEKL. CDR3 coding DNA: TGCGCCAGCAGCCAAGTAGGTGGGGTGAACACCGGGGAGCTGTTTTTT. It encodes CASSQVGGVNTGELFF.

This clone was counted between two and nine times. This sequence joins TRBV10-3 and TRBJ1-3; 8 nucleotides match TRBD1. Germline V lookup: CDR1 ENHRY, CDR2 SYGVKD. This CDR3 contains 16 residues. V lost 3 bases to trimming and J lost 4 bases; unmatched junction nucleotides: 8. DNA for the CDR3: TGTGCCATCAGTGACCTCGGGACAGGAGCAGGAAACACCATATATTTT. Its translation: CAISDLGTGAGNTIYF.

Remarks on this clone: Its ends do not fully match the called genes, so a read error is possible. The chain employs TRBV7-7 and TRBJ2-7, with a possible D match to TRBD2 (5 bases). CDR1 is SSHAT, CDR2 FNYEAQ, per germline (reference sequence). CDR3 length equals 14 residues. CDR3 sequence reads: CASSLEVGSYEQYF. CDR3 coding DNA: TGTGCTAGCAGCTTAGAAGTGGGGAGCTACGAGCAGTACTTC.

This clone showed up many times. The chain employs TRBV2 and TRBJ2-7; D unclear. Looked up from germline, CDR1 is SNHLY and CDR2 is FYNNEI. Trimming took off 1 base at V and 2 bases at J, with 3 bases between the two ends. This CDR3 spans 12 amino acids. The CDR3 region is CASSEVTYEQYF. The DNA for the CDR3 is TGTGCCAGCAGTGAAGTGACCTACGAGCAGTACTTC.

The V call is TRBV6-1, the J call TRBJ2-1; 9 nucleotides agree with TRBD2. This CDR3 is 15 amino acids long. The germline gives CDR1 MNHNS, CDR2 SASEGT. V shed 8 bases and J 6 bases; nucleotides not matched to a gene: 11. Written as DNA, the CDR3 is TGTGCCAGCCATCCGGGGACTAGCTGGCGCAATGAGCAGTTCTTC. The encoded protein is CASHPGTSWRNEQFF.

The chain links TRBV5-1 to TRBJ2-5; TRBD1 matches at 9 bases. This CDR3 region has 12 residues. J gave up 13 bases and V 4 bases, and 8 bases lay outside the gene matches. Germline assignment: CDR1 SGHRS and CDR2 YFSETQ. CDR3 coding DNA: TGCGCCAGCAGCATTCGGACAGGGGAGTCGTACTTC. Encoded protein: CASSIRTGESYF.

This clone was recorded at least ten times. This chain joins TRBV4-2 and TRBJ1-3; D is ambiguous. Germline V lookup: CDR1 LGHNA, CDR2 YNFKEQ. The CDR3 runs 16 residues. Trimming removed 0 bases at V and 5 bases at J, with 14 bases between. CDR3 loop: CASSQDIERARNTIYF. In DNA, the CDR3 is TGTGCCAGCAGCCAAGATATCGAAAGGGCCAGAAACACCATATATTTT.

This clone was seen at least ten times. The chain couples TRBV19 to TRBJ1-1; no clear D gene. Trimming shortened V by 3 bases and J by 1 base, and 9 bases separated the two germline ends. Germline V gives CDR1 LNHDA, CDR2 SQIVND (reference sequence). The CDR3 runs to 14 residues. CDR3 region: CASSMGHQNTEAFF. CDR3 DNA sequence: TGTGCCAGTAGTATGGGCCACCAGAACACTGAAGCTTTCTTT.

This chain connects TRBV30 to TRBJ1-2; no reliable D call. The CDR3 covers 15 residues. Germline lookup yields CDR1 GTSNPN and CDR2 SVGIG (reference sequence). The germline V and J ends were trimmed by 0 bases and 1 base, with 12 bases remaining between them. The CDR3 DNA reads as TGTGCCTGGAGTGTACCTGGACCCTTTAACTATGGCTACACCTTC. Translation: CAWSVPGPFNYGYTF.

This clone was observed a few times. The chain couples TRBV6-1 to TRBJ2-7, with a weak D call TRBD1 (6 bases). CDR1 and CDR2 from the germline V gene are MNHNS and SASEGT. V was clipped by 8 bases and J by 2 bases, with 16 bases between them. The CDR3 is 14 amino acids. CDR3 loop: CASGSHRATYEQYF. In DNA, the CDR3 is TGTGCCAGCGGTTCACACAGGGCCACCTACGAGCAGTACTTC.

The rearrangement uses TRBV6-6 and TRBJ1-6, with D uncertain. The germline CDR1 and CDR2 sequences are MNHNY and SVGAGI (reference sequence). CDR3 length: 16 residues. V shed 0 bases and J shed 5 bases, with 11 bases lying between them. CDR3 in amino acids: CASSYSEGLDNSPLHF. The CDR3 region has the DNA TGTGCCAGCAGTTACTCGGAGGGCCTGGATAATTCACCCCTCCACTTT.

This chain uses TRBV13 with TRBJ1-1; D gene unclear. CDR1 PRHDT and CDR2 FYEKMQ come from the germline V gene (reference sequence). Trimming cost V 3 bases and J 7 bases, with 12 bases left between them. The CDR3 has 13 amino acids. The CDR3 DNA reads TGTGCCAGCAGCTTTTTCTTGTCAGGTGAAGCTTTCTTT. Its protein is CASSFFLSGEAFF.

The chain couples TRBV2 to TRBJ2-7; D is unresolved. Germline CDR1 and CDR2: SNHLY and FYNNEI. The CDR3 covers 12 residues. V was cut by 4 bases and J by 4 bases, with 8 bases left in between. The CDR3 reads CASSVGLYEQYF. The CDR3 DNA reads TGTGCCAGCAGTGTCGGTCTGTACGAGCAGTACTTC.

This chain uses TRBV6-1 with TRBJ2-7, with D tentatively TRBD1 (5 bases). Trimming removed 7 bases at V and 6 bases at J, with 13 bases between. Germline-derived CDR1 and CDR2 are MNHNS and SASEGT. The CDR3 is 12 amino acids. CDR3 in DNA: TGTGCCAGCATCAATCAAGGGGCCGAGCAGTACTTC. It specifies CASINQGAEQYF.